The entry below gives a single T cell receptor (beta chain) sequence along with its context. TCRdb's table, derived via immunoSEQ multiplex PCR, lists solely in-frame clones and lacks some. The table includes under 150,000 clones, 55% to 75% detected once. These data belong to a study of blood T cell repertoires in COVID-19. Overall study context: The analysed material was cDNA or gDNA that came from T cells, B-cell-depleted T cells, or PBMCs.

V lost 3 bases and J lost 10, with 10 bases in between. This CDR3 contains 12 residues. Germline V gene sequence: CDR1 WNHNN, CDR2 SYGVQD (reference sequence). J is TRBJ2-1 and V is TRBV10-1, with unresolved D. Sequenced sample: peripheral blood. The sequence was obtained from a woman in her sixties or seventies with acute or convalescent COVID-19. The CDR3 DNA is TGCGCCAGCAGTGACCAGTGGCGGGAGCAGTTCTTC. As protein: CASSDQWREQFF.